What follows are 25 T cell receptor beta chains derived from one specimen sequenced in a study of identical twins. From the 5' RACE reads, TCRdb called clonotypes with MiXCR, one entry per CDR3 protein. The data contain around 530,000 distinct CDR3 sequences, 13% to 15% of them singletons. The same specimen was also included in a second study, on yellow fever vaccine responses in identical twins.

The sequenced material came from CD4+ T cells sorted from blood. These receptors came from a woman aged 18 to 35 in good health.

This chain joins TRBV9 and TRBJ1-6; D gene unclear. The germline V and J ends were trimmed by 0 bases and 0 bases, with 13 bases remaining between them. The CDR3 loop spans 18 amino acids. Germline V CDR1 and CDR2: SGDLS, YYNGEE. CDR3 in amino acids: CASSVGGWPSSYNSPLHF. For the CDR3, the DNA is TGTGCCAGCAGCGTAGGAGGATGGCCGAGCTCCTATAATTCACCCCTCCACTTT. The variable domain in full, completed from reference TRBV9 and TRBJ1-6, reads DSGVTQTPKHLITATGQRVTLRCSPRSGDLSVYWYQQSLDQGLQFLIQYYNGEERAKGNILERFSAQQFPDLHSELNLSSLELGDSALYFCASSVGGWPSSYNSPLHFGNGTRLTVT.

In its sample, this clonotype was seen a few times. The chain carries TRBV5-1 and TRBJ2-3; the match to TRBD2 covers 9 bases. Germline CDR1 SGHRS, CDR2 YFSETQ. The CDR3 consists of 15 residues. With V trimmed by 6 bases and J by 1 base, 6 bases remained unmatched. The CDR3 coding sequence is TGCGCCAGCAACCCTAGCGGGATCCGCACAGATACGCAGTATTTT. This sequence encodes CASNPSGIRTDTQYF.

V is TRBV11-2 and J is TRBJ2-4; D is unresolved. Germline lookup yields CDR1 SGHAT and CDR2 FQNNGV. The CDR3 totals 15 residues. Trimming shortened V by 2 bases and J by 4 bases, and 12 bases separated the two germline ends. The chain's CDR3 is CASSLMRSGKNIQYF. CDR3 bases: TGTGCCAGCAGCTTAATGAGGAGTGGAAAAAACATTCAGTACTTC.

V and J are TRBV6-1 and TRBJ1-2; 11 positions match TRBD1. The germline V gene has CDR1 MNHNS and CDR2 SASEGT. The CDR3 extends over 14 amino acids. Germline trimming cut 7 bases from V and 2 bases from J; bases unmatched to any gene: 3. The CDR3 DNA sequence: TGTGCCAGCAAAAGGGACAGGGGGAACTATGGCTACACCTTC. Translating it yields CASKRDRGNYGYTF.

This clonotype has only a few counts. V usage is TRBV4-2 and J usage is TRBJ1-1; D unclear. CDR1 and CDR2 (germline): LGHNA, YNFKEQ. V was pared by 0 bases and J by 3 bases, with 8 bases between. The CDR3 runs to 14 residues. The CDR3 here is CASSQETGYTEAFF. The DNA for the CDR3 is TGTGCCAGCAGCCAAGAAACGGGCTACACTGAAGCTTTCTTT.

This clonotype has only a few counts. This chain joins TRBV4-1 and TRBJ1-6; D not resolved. The CDR3 runs to 16 residues. Trimming shortened V by 6 bases and J by 5 bases, and 17 bases separated the two germline ends. Germline V gene lookup returns CDR1 MGHRA and CDR2 YSYEKL. This chain's CDR3 is CASRLDGGGNNSPLHF. The CDR3 DNA is TGCGCCAGCAGGCTAGATGGCGGAGGGAATAATTCACCCCTCCACTTT.

V usage is TRBV11-1 and J usage is TRBJ2-1; a possible D gene is TRBD2 (5 bases). The length of the CDR3 is 14 residues. Germline V gene data show CDR1 as SGHAT and CDR2 as FQDESV (reference sequence). V was trimmed by 5 bases and J by 4 bases, leaving 12 bases between them. Here the CDR3 reads CASSRSGFYNEQFF. CDR3 DNA: TGTGCCAGCAGCAGGAGCGGATTTTACAATGAGCAGTTCTTC.

This chain joins TRBV7-8 and TRBJ1-4; D unclear. The CDR3 has 13 amino acids. The V gene lost 3 bases and the J gene lost 7 bases, with 9 bases spanning the gap. CDR1 SGHVS and CDR2 FQNEAQ come from the germline V gene. CDR3 region: CASSFAGGEKLFF. The CDR3 bases are TGTGCCAGCAGCTTCGCGGGCGGTGAAAAACTGTTTTTT.

This clonotype occurred once. CDR3 DNA: TGCGCCAGCAGCCAGGGACAGGGAGACAAAAACATTCAGTACTTC. This encodes CASSQGQGDKNIQYF. This sequence joins TRBV5-1 and TRBJ2-4; 9 nucleotides align to TRBD1. Trimming removed 4 bases from V and 3 bases from J; junction bases left unmatched: 5. The V gene's germline CDR1 is SGHRS and CDR2 YFSETQ. The CDR3 is made up of 15 amino acids.

In its sample, this clonotype was seen many times. The CDR3 loop reads CSVERNGGLDTQYF. CDR3 DNA: TGCAGCGTTGAACGGAACGGCGGACTTGATACGCAGTATTTT. The chain links TRBV29-1 to TRBJ2-3; D is perhaps TRBD2 (5 bases). CDR1 SQVTM and CDR2 ANQGSEA come from the germline V gene. Deletions cut 2 bases from V and 6 bases from J, with 15 bases between. This CDR3 spans 14 amino acids.

This clonotype was seen a few times. V is TRBV4-1 and J is TRBJ1-5, with D maybe TRBD1 (6 bases). V shed 5 bases and J shed 4 bases, with 12 bases lying between them. The CDR3 totals 14 residues. From germline, CDR1 is MGHRA and CDR2 YSYEKL. The DNA of the CDR3 is TGCGCCAGCAGCGGGTCAGGGGTAAATCAGCCCCAGCATTTT. This encodes CASSGSGVNQPQHF.

The sample holds a few counts of this clonotype. The CDR3 bases are TGTGCCAGCTCACCCACGGGGACAGGGTTTGTGTCGGACACTGAAGCTTTCTTT. This sequence encodes CASSPTGTGFVSDTEAFF. V usage is TRBV18 and J usage is TRBJ1-1, with 9 bases identical to TRBD1. Trimming took 3 bases from V and 3 from J; bases not matched to a gene: 14. CDR3 length: 18 residues. The germline gives CDR1 KGHSH, CDR2 LQKENI.

The chain is built from TRBV7-9 and TRBJ2-1; no clear D. The CDR3 spans 12 residues. Trimming took 5 bases from V and 3 from J, leaving 5 bases between them. Germline V gives CDR1 SEHNR, CDR2 FQNEAQ (reference sequence). The CDR3 nucleotides read TGTGCCAGCAGCAAGTACTACAATGAGCAGTTCTTC. Protein: CASSKYYNEQFF. The full variable domain, its missing parts supplied by reference TRBV7-9 and TRBJ2-1, is DTGVSQNPRHKITKRGQNVTFRCDPISEHNRLYWYRQTLGQGPEFLTYFQNEAQLEKSRLLSDRFSAERPKGSFSTLEIQRTEQGDSAMYLCASSKYYNEQFFGPGTRLTVL.

The gene calls are TRBV10-3 and TRBJ1-2; D unresolved. Germline V gives CDR1 ENHRY, CDR2 SYGVKD. With 8 bases removed from V and 1 base from J, the gap between germline ends came to 8 bases. The CDR3 consists of 12 residues. The CDR3 coding sequence is TGTGCCATCCACGGGAATAACTATGGCTACACCTTC. Its protein is CAIHGNNYGYTF.

This clonotype has just a few counts. The genes are TRBV14 and TRBJ2-1; 7 positions agree with TRBD1. The V gene's germline CDR1 is SGHDN and CDR2 FVKESK. This CDR3 contains 16 residues. Unmatched junction bases numbered 9, after V lost 3 bases and J lost 4 bases. CDR3 bases: TGTGCCAGCAGCCATGCCCGGGACAGAGGATACAATGAGCAGTTCTTC. This codes for CASSHARDRGYNEQFF. Looking up the rest from reference TRBV14 and TRBJ2-1 gives the full variable domain: EAGVTQFPSHSVIEKGQTVTLRCDPISGHDNLYWYRRVMGKEIKFLLHFVKESKQDESGMPNNRFLAERTGGTYSTLKVQPAELEDSGVYFCASSHARDRGYNEQFFGPGTRLTVL.

This clonotype has just a few counts. This sequence joins TRBV27 and TRBJ2-7; TRBD2 is a possible D gene (5 bases). V shed 5 bases and J shed 3 bases, with 11 bases lying between them. CDR3 length: 13 amino acids. Germline V CDR1 and CDR2: MNHEY, SMNVEV (reference sequence). CDR3 in amino acids: CASSTRANYEQYF. In DNA, the CDR3 is TGTGCCAGCAGTACGAGGGCGAACTACGAGCAGTACTTC.

This clonotype was counted between two and nine times. The chain is built from TRBV12-3 or TRBV12-4 and TRBJ2-7; 8 positions agree with TRBD1. With 3 bases clipped from V and 2 bases from J, the junction kept 6 bases outside the gene matches. The CDR3 length is 15 residues. In nucleotides, the CDR3 is TGTGCCAGCAGTTTCACCGGGACAGGACCCTACGAGCAGTACTTC. The encoded protein is CASSFTGTGPYEQYF.

This clonotype was seen only a few times. The chain links TRBV27 to TRBJ1-4, with a weak D call TRBD1 (6 bases). Deletions cut 7 bases from V and 10 bases from J, with 16 bases between. The CDR3 length is 13 residues. Germline CDR1 reads MNHEY; CDR2 reads SMNVEV (reference sequence). The CDR3 DNA follows: TGTGCCAGCAAGGGGGACGCTCGCGGAAAACTGTTTTTT. This translates into CASKGDARGKLFF. Filled out from reference TRBV27 and TRBJ1-4, the complete variable domain reads EAQVTQNPRYLITVTGKKLTVTCSQNMNHEYMSWYRQDPGLGLRQIYYSMNVEVTDKGDVPEGYKVSRKEKRNFPLILESPSPNQTSLYFCASKGDARGKLFFGSGTQLSVL.

The chain carries TRBV29-1 and TRBJ2-5; the D is unclear. The germline gives CDR1 SQVTM, CDR2 ANQGSEA. V was trimmed by 6 bases and J by 5 bases, leaving 10 bases between them. This CDR3 is built from 11 residues. The CDR3 coding sequence is TGCAGCGTCTGGGTTGAGGAGACCCAGTACTTC. This codes for CSVWVEETQYF.

The chain links TRBV5-1 to TRBJ1-1; 7 nucleotides align to TRBD1. Germline-derived CDR1 and CDR2 are SGHRS and YFSETQ. The CDR3 has 16 residues. V gave up 4 bases and J gave up 1 base; unmatched junction bases: 10. The CDR3 DNA reads as TGCGCCAGCAGCGCAGGGGGGGCGGAGAAGAACACTGAAGCTTTCTTT. It translates to CASSAGGAEKNTEAFF.

CDR3 sequence: CASSDGTAADEQFF. CDR3 sequence (DNA): TGTGCCAGCAGTGATGGGACAGCAGCCGATGAGCAGTTCTTC. The rearrangement links TRBV2 to TRBJ2-1; 7 nucleotides agree with TRBD1. V lost 3 bases, J lost 8 bases, and 7 bases stayed unmatched. The CDR3 has 14 residues. Per germline, CDR1 SNHLY and CDR2 FYNNEI.

There are many counts of this clonotype. This chain connects TRBV7-8 to TRBJ2-7; 8 bases are a match to TRBD1. This CDR3 region has 15 residues. CDR1 and CDR2 (germline): SGHVS, FQNEAQ. V gave up 5 bases and J gave up 0 bases; unmatched junction bases: 6. For the CDR3, the DNA is TGTGCCAGCAGCGCCGGACAGGGAAGCTCCTACGAGCAGTACTTC. Its translation: CASSAGQGSSYEQYF.

The chain combines TRBV24-1 with TRBJ1-2; TRBD1 agrees at 7 bases. This CDR3 is built from 14 residues. The junction had 2 bases not matched to a gene; V was cut back by 2 bases and J by 3 bases. CDR1 KGHDR and CDR2 SFDVKD come from the germline V gene. CDR3 sequence: CATSDSTGYYGYTF. The CDR3 DNA sequence: TGTGCCACCAGTGATTCGACAGGGTACTATGGCTACACCTTC.

As for this clonotype: One end of the junction fails to match germline, which may point to a read error. V gene TRBV12-3 or TRBV12-4 combines with J gene TRBJ2-1, with 10 bases that match TRBD2. There are 18 residues in the CDR3. Here the CDR3 DNA reads TGTGCCTGCAGTTACAGCCTCGACAGCGGGAGGGCCGGGAATGAGCAGTTCTTC. Translation gives CACSYSLDSGRAGNEQFF.

The table lists this clonotype with many counts. The chain recombines TRBV10-3 with TRBJ2-1; D possibly corresponds to TRBD2 (6 bases). CDR1 ENHRY and CDR2 SYGVKD come from the germline V gene. V lost 4 bases and J 0 bases, leaving 25 bases between the germline ends. The CDR3 consists of 20 residues. CDR3 DNA: TGTGCCATCAGTGGGTCATTTACCCGCACCGGGACTGGCTCCTACAATGAGCAGTTCTTC. Encoded protein: CAISGSFTRTGTGSYNEQFF.